This TCR beta chain was sequenced for a study of cytomegalovirus exposure and HLA in healthy donors. Primers for the PCR totalled 60 Vbeta and 13 Jbeta. TCRdb's table, derived via immunoSEQ multiplex PCR, lists solely in-frame clones and lacks some. This table holds more than 130,000 clones, 80% found once. V was cut by 0 bases and J by 5 bases, with 12 bases left in between. The CDR3 covers 15 residues. The germline V gene encodes CDR1 MNHEY and CDR2 SVGAGI. This sequence was found in a man aged 30-40 years in good health and CMV-seronegative. Sequencing used PBMCs. The rearrangement links TRBV6-5 to TRBJ2-3; D ambiguous. The CDR3 is CASSYSRPPRDTQYF. The CDR3 DNA reads TGTGCCAGCAGTTACTCGCGGCCGCCGAGAGATACGCAGTATTTT.